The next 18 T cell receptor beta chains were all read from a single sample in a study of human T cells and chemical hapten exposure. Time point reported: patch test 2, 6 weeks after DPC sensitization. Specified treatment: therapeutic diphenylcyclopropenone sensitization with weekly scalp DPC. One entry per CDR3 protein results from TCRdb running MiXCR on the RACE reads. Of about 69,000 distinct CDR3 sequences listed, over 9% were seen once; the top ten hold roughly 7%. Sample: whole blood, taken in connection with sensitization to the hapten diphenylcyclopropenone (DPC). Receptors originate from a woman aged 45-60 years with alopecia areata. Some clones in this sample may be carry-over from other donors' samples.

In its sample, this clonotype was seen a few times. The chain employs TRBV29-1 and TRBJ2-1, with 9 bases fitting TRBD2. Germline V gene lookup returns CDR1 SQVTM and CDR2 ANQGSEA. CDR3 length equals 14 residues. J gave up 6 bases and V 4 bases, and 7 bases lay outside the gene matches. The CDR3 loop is CSVGRSGSLNEQFF. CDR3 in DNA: TGCAGCGTTGGGCGTAGCGGGAGCCTCAATGAGCAGTTCTTC.

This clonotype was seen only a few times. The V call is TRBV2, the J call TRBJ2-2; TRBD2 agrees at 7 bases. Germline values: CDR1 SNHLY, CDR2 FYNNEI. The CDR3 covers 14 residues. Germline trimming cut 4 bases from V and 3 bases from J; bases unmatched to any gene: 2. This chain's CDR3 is CASSGLADTGELFF. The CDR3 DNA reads TGTGCCAGCAGTGGGCTAGCGGACACCGGGGAGCTGTTTTTT.

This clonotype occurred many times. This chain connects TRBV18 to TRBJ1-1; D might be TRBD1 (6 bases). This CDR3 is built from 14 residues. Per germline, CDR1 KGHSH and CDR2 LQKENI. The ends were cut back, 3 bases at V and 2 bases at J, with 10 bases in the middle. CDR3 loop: CASSPKTGNTEAFF. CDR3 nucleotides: TGTGCCAGCTCACCTAAGACAGGAAACACTGAAGCTTTCTTT.

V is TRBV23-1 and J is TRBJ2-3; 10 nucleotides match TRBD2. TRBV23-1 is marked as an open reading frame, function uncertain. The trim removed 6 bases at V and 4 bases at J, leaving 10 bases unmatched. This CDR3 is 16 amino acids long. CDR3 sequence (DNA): TGCGCCAGCAGGCCTCTCCCGGGACTAGCGTCAGATACGCAGTATTTT. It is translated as CASRPLPGLASDTQYF.

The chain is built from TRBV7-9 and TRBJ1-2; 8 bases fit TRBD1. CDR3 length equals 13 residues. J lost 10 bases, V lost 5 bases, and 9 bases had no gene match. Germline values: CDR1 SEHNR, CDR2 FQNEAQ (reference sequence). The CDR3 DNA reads TGTGCCAGCAGCCCCCGGGACAGGCAACACTACACCTTC. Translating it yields CASSPRDRQHYTF.

The chain's CDR3 is CSAVPGGQQPQHF. The DNA of the CDR3 is TGCAGTGCGGTTCCGGGGGGGCAGCAGCCCCAGCATTTT. This chain joins TRBV20-1 and TRBJ1-5; perhaps TRBD1 as D (6 bases). V was pared by 6 bases and J by 7 bases, with 16 bases between. Germline V lookup: CDR1 DFQATT, CDR2 SNEGSKA (reference sequence). The CDR3 is 13 residues long.

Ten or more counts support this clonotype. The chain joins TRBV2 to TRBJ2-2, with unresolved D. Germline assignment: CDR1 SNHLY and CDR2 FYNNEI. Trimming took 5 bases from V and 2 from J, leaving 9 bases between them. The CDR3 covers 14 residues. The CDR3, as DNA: TGTGCCAGCAGTAAGAGACCTAACACCGGGGAGCTGTTTTTT. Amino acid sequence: CASSKRPNTGELFF.

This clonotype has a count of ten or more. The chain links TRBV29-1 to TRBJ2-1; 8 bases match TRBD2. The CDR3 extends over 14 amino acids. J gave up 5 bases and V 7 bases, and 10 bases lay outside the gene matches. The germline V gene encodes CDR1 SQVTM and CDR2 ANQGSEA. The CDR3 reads CSGGGLADNNEQFF. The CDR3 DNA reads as TGCAGCGGAGGCGGACTAGCAGATAACAATGAGCAGTTCTTC.

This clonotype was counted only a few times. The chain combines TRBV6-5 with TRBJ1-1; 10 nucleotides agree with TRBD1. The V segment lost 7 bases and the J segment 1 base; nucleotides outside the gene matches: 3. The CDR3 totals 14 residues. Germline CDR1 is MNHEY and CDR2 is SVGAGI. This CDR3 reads CASTGTGENTEAFF. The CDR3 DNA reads TGTGCCAGCACGGGGACAGGGGAGAACACTGAAGCTTTCTTT.

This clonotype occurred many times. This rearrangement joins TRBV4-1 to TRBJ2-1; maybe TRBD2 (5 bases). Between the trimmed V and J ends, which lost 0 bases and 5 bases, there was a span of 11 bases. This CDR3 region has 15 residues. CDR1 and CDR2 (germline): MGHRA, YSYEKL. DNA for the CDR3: TGCGCCAGCAGCCAAGAGGGAGAGCAACACAATGAGCAGTTCTTC. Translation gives CASSQEGEQHNEQFF.

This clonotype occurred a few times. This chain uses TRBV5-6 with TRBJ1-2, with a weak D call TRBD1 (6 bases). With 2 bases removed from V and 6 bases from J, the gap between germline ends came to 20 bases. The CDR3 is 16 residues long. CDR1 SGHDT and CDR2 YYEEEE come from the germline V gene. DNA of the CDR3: TGTGCCAGCAGCTTATCTTATGGACAGAGCAATAATGGCTACACCTTC. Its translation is CASSLSYGQSNNGYTF.

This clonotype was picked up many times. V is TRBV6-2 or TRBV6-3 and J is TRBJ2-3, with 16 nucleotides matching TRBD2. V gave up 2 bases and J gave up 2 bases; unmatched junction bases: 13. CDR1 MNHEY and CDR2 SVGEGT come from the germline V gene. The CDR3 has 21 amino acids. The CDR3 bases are TGTGCCAGCAGTTACCCCGGGACTAGCGGGAGGGCCGCTATTACCACAGATACGCAGTATTTT. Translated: CASSYPGTSGRAAITTDTQYF.

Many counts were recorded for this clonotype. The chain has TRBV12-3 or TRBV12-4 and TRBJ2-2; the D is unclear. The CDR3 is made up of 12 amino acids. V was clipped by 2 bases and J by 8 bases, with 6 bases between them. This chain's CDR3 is CASSLSLGELFF. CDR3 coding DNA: TGTGCCAGCAGTTTAAGCTTGGGGGAGCTGTTTTTT.

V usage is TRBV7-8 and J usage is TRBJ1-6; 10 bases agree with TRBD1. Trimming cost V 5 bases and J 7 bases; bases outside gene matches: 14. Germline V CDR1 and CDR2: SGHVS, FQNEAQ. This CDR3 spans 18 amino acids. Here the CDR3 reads CASSPPRRTGGLNSPLHF. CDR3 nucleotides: TGTGCCAGCAGCCCTCCCCGTAGGACAGGGGGACTGAATTCACCCCTCCACTTT.

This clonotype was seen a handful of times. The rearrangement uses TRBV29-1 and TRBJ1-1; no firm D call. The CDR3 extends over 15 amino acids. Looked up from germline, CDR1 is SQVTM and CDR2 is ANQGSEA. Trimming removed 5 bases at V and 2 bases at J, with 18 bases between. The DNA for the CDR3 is TGCAGCGTTTTTTATTTGGCGAGGACCAACACTGAAGCTTTCTTT. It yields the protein CSVFYLARTNTEAFF.

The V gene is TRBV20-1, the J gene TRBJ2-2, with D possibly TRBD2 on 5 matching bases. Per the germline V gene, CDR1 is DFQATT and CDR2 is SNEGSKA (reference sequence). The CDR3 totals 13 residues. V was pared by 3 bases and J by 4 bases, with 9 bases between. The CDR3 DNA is TGCAGTGCTAGGGTTAGCGCCACCGGGGAGCTGTTTTTT. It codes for CSARVSATGELFF.

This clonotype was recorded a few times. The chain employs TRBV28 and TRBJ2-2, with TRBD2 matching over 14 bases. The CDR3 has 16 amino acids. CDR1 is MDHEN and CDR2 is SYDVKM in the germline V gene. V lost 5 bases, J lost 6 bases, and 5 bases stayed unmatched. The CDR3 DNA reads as TGTGCCAGCAGTCCGGGACTAGCGGGAGAGGCCGGGGAGCTGTTTTTT. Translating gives CASSPGLAGEAGELFF. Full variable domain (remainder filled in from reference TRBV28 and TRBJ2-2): DVKVTQSSRYLVKRTGEKVFLECVQDMDHENMFWYRQDPGLGLRLIYFSYDVKMKEKGDIPEGYSVSREKKERFSLILESASTNQTSMYLCASSPGLAGEAGELFFGEGSRLTVL.

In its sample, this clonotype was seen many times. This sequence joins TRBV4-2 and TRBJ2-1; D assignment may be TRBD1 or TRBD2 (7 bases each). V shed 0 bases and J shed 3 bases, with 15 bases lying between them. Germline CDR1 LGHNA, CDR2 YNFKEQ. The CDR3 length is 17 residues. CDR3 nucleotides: TGTGCCAGCAGCCAAGAGGGAGGGGCAGGGGGCTACAATGAGCAGTTCTTC. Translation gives CASSQEGGAGGYNEQFF.